This T cell receptor beta chain was captured in a study of shared clonotypes between healthy human individuals. Study at large: A couple of female and a few male donors aged 18 to 49 were enrolled. General study findings and limits: Among donors, the sharing of clonotypes was expected to be influenced by sequencing depth.

About this clone itself: The antigen is unknown.

Germline V CDR1 and CDR2: SQVTM, ANQGSEA. The CDR3 extends over 17 amino acids. V lost 0 bases and J lost 4; bases outside the gene matches: 11. CD45RO-negative, CCR7-selected cells formed the naive CD8 fraction, which excluded terminally differentiated effector memory CD45RA+ cells. TCRdb's table, derived via immunoSEQ multiplex PCR, lists solely in-frame clones and lacks some. The sample contains roughly 2 million clones, just under 95% of which appear only once. The TCR comes from a man between 18 and 35 years old in good health. The specimen was naive CD8+ T cells sorted from blood. V is TRBV29-1 and J is TRBJ2-3, with 9 bases matching TRBD1. The CDR3 loop is CSVEDVPDRGQADTQYF. The CDR3 region has the DNA TGCAGCGTTGAAGATGTCCCGGACAGGGGTCAAGCAGATACGCAGTATTTT.